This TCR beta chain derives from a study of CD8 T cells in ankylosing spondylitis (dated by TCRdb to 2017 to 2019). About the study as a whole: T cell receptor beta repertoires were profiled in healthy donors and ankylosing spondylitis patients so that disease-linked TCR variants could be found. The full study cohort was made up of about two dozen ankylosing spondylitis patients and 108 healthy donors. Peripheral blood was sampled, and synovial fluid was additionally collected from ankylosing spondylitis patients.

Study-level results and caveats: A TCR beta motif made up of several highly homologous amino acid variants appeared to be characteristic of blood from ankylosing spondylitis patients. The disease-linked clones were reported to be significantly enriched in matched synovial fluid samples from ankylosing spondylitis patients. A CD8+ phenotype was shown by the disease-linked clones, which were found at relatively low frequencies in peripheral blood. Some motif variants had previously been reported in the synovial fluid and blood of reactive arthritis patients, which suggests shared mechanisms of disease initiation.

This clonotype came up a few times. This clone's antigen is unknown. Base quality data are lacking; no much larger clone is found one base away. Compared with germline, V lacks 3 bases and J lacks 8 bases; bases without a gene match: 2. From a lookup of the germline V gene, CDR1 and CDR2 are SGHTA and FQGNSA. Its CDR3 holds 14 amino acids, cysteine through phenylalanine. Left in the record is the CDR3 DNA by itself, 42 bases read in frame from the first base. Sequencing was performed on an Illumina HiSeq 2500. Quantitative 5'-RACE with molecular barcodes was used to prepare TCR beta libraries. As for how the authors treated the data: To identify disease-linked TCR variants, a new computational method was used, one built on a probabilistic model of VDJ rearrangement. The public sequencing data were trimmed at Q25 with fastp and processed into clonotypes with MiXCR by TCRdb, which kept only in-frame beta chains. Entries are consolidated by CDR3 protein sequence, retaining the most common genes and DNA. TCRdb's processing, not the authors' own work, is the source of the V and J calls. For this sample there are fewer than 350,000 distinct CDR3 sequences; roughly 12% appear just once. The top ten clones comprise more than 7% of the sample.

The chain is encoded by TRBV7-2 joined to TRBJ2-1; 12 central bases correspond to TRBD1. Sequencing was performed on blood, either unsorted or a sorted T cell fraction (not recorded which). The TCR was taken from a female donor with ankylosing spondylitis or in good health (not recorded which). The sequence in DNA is TGTGCCAGCAGCTTGGGACAGGGGGCCTATGAGCAGTTCTTC. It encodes CASSLGQGAYEQFF.